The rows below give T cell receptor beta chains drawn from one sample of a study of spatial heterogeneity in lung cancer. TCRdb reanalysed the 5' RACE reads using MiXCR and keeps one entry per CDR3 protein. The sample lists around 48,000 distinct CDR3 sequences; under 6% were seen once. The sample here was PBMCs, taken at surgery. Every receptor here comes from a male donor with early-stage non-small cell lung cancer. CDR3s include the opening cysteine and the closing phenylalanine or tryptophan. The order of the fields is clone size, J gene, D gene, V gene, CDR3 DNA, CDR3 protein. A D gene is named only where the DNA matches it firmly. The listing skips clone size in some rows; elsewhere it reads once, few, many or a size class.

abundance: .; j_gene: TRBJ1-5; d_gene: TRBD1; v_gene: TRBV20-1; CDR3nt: TGCAGTGCAGCAGGGGGCAAGTATCAGCCCCAGCATTTT; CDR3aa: CSAAGGKYQPQHF
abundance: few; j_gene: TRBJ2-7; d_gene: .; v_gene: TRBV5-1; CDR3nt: TGCGCCAGCAGCTTGGCGGCGGGGACCTACGAGCAGTACTTC; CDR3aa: CASSLAAGTYEQYF
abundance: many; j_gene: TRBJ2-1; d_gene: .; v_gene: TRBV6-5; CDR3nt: TGTGCCAGCAGTTACAGGGCCGGGATAGGCAATGAGCAGTTCTTC; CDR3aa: CASSYRAGIGNEQFF
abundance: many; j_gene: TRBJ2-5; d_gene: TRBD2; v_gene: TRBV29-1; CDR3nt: TGCAGCGTCCCTTCAGCTAGCGGGTTCCAAGAGACCCAGTACTTC; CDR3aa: CSVPSASGFQETQYF
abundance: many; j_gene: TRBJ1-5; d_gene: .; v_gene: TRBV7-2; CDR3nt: TGTGCCAGCAGCTTAGTTACAGGTTGGGATCAGCCCCAGCATTTT; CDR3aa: CASSLVTGWDQPQHF
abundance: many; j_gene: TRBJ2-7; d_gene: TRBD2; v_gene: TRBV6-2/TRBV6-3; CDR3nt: TGTGCCAGCAGTTATCGGAGCGGGAGGGCCGACGAGCAGTACTTC; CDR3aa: CASSYRSGRADEQYF
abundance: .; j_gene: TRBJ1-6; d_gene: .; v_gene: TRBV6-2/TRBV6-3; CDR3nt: TGTGCCAGCAGTTACCCATCCAGTGGACAGCCTAATTCACCCCTCCACTTT; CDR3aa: CASSYPSSGQPNSPLHF
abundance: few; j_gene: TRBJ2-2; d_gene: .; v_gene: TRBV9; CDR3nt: TGTGCCAGCAGCGTAGTGGGCGGGGGCCTCCTCTCCGGGGAGCTGTTTTTT; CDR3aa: CASSVVGGGLLSGELFF
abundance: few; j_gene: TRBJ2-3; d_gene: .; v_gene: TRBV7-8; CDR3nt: TGTGCCAGCAGCCCAGACGGGGGGCCCGCAGATACGCAGTATTTT; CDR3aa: CASSPDGGPADTQYF
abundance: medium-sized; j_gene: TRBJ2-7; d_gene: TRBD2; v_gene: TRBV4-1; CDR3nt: TGCGCCAGCAGCCTCTACCCTCTTCCGGGACTAGAGGTCCACGAGCAGTACTTC; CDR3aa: CASSLYPLPGLEVHEQYF
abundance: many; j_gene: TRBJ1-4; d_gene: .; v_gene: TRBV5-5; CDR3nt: TGTGCCAGCAGCTTAGCTCAGAATGAAAAACTGTTTTTT; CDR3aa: CASSLAQNEKLFF